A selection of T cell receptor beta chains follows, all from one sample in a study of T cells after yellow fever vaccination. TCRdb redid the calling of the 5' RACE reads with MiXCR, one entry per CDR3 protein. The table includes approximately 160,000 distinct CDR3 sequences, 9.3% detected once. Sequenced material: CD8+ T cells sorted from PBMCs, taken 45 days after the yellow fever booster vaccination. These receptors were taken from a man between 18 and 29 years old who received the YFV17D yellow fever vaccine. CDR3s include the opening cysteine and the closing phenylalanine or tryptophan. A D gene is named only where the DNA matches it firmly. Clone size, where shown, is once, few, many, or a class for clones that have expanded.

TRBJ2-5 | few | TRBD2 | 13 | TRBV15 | TGTGCCGCCAGTGGGACTAGTCCCGAGACCCAGTACTTC | CAASGTSPETQYF
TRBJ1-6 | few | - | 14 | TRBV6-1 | TGTGCCAGCATGGAGAGCTCCTATAATTCACCCCTCCACTTT | CASMESSYNSPLHF
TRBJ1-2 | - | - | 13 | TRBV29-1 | TGCAGCGTCGCCACACCAGGGAGGGAAGGCTACACCTTC | CSVATPGREGYTF
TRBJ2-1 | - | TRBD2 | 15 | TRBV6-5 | TGTGCCAGCAGCTCCAGCGGGGGGGCTAACAATGAGCAGTTCTTC | CASSSSGGANNEQFF
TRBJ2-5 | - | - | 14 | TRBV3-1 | TGTGCCAGCAGCCCATCGTTAAGGCAAGAGACCCAGTACTTC | CASSPSLRQETQYF
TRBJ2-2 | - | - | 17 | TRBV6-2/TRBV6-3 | TGTGCCAGCAGTTACCCCTCTGGGCAGGGAGACACCGGGGAGCTGTTTTTT | CASSYPSGQGDTGELFF
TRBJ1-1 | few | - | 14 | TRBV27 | TGTGCCAGCACCTCGGGGGGGGGAAACACTGAAGCTTTCTTT | CASTSGGGNTEAFF
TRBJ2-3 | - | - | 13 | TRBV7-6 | TGTGCCAGCAGCCGGATCAGCACAGATACGCAGTATTTT | CASSRISTDTQYF
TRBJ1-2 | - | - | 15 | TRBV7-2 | TGTGCCAGCAGCCCAAGAGGGGGATCCAACTATGGCTACACCTTC | CASSPRGGSNYGYTF
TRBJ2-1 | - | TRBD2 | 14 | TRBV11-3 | TGTGCCAGCAGCTTCCTAGCGGGGGCAAATGAGCAGTTCTTC | CASSFLAGANEQFF
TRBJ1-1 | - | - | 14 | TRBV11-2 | TGTGCCAGCAGCTACCGGACGGGAAACACTGAAGCTTTCTTT | CASSYRTGNTEAFF
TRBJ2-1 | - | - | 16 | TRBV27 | TGTGCCAGCAGACTCGGGGCCTCGAGCTCCTACAATGAGCAGTTCTTC | CASRLGASSSYNEQFF
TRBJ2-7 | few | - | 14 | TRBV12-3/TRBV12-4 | TGTGCCAGCAGCCCCGCGGGGACCTCCTACGAGCAGTACTTC | CASSPAGTSYEQYF
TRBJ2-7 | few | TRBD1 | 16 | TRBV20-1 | TGCAGTGCCTCCTCCTCCGGGACAGGGCTCTCGGGAGAGCAGTACTTC | CSASSSGTGLSGEQYF
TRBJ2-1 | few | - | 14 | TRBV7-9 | TGTGCCAGCAGCCTCCGAGACTTATACAATGAGCAGTTCTTC | CASSLRDLYNEQFF
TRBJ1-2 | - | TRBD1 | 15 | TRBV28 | TGTGCCAGCAGTTTTCACCTTACAGGGGCGGGGGGCTACACCTTC | CASSFHLTGAGGYTF
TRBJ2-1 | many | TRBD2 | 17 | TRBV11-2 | TGTGCCAGCAGCTTATTTGCGGGGGAGAGCTCCTACAATGAGCAGTTCTTC | CASSLFAGESSYNEQFF
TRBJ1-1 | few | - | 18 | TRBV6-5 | TGTGCCAGCGCACTTTCGCCTCGGGGGGCTGGGGGGAACACTGAAGCTTTCTTT | CASALSPRGAGGNTEAFF
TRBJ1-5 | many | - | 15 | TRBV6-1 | TGTGCCAGCAGAGGGACTGCGGCCTACAATCAGCCCCAGCATTTT | CASRGTAAYNQPQHF
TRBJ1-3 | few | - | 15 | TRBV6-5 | TGTGCCAGCAGTCAGACAGGATTTTCTGGAAACACCATATATTTT | CASSQTGFSGNTIYF
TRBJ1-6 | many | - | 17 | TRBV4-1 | TGCGCCAGCAGCCAACCCGAGGGGGACGTCTGGGATTCACCCCTCCACTTT | CASSQPEGDVWDSPLHF
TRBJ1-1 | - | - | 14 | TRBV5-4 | TGTGCCAGCAGCTGGGGCGGTGGGAACACTGAAGCTTTCTTT | CASSWGGGNTEAFF
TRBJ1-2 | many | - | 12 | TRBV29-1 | TGCAGCGTTCCTCGGACAGACTATGGCTACACCTTC | CSVPRTDYGYTF
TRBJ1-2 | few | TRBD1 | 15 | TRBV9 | TGTGCCAGCAGCGCGACAGGGATGGGTTCCTATGGCTACACCTTC | CASSATGMGSYGYTF
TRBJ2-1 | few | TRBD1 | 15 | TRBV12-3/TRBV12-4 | TGTGCCAGCAGTTTCAGGGGGAGCTCCTACAATGAGCAGTTCTTC | CASSFRGSSYNEQFF
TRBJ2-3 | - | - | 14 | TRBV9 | TGTGCCAGTGGGCTAGGCCCCAGCACAGATACGCAGTATTTT | CASGLGPSTDTQYF
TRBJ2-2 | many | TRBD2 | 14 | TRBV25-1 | TGTGCCAGCAGTGAGGCGGGGGAGGCCGGGGAGCTGTTTTTT | CASSEAGEAGELFF
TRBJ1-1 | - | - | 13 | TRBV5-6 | TGTGCCAGCAGCGGCGAGGTAGAGGCTGAAGCTTTCTTT | CASSGEVEAEAFF
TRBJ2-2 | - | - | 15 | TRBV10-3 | TGTGCCATCAGCGACGTCGTAGGGGAGAAAGGGGAGCTGTTTTTT | CAISDVVGEKGELFF
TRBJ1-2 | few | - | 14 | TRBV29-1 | TGCAGCGCAGCGTTCGCTAGCACGTCCAATGGCTACACCTTC | CSAAFASTSNGYTF
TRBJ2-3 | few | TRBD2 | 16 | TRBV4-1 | TGCGCCAGCAGCCAAGTTCGCGGGCTAGCGGGAGATACGCAGTATTTT | CASSQVRGLAGDTQYF
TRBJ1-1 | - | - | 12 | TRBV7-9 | TGTGCCAGCAGCTTAGAGGCCACTGAAGCTTTCTTT | CASSLEATEAFF
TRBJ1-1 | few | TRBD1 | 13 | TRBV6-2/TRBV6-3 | TGTGCCAGCAGTTACGGACAGGCCACGGAAGCTTTCTTT | CASSYGQATEAFF
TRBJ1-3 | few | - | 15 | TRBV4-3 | TGCGCCAGCAGCCAAGATTGGAACTCTGGAAACACCATATATTTT | CASSQDWNSGNTIYF
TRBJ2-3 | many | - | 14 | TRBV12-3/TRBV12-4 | TGTGCCAGCAGTTTGGGCGGGGTAGGGGATACGCAGTATTTT | CASSLGGVGDTQYF
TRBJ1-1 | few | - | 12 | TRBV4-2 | TGTGCCAGCAGGATGGGAAGCACTGAAGCTTTCTTT | CASRMGSTEAFF